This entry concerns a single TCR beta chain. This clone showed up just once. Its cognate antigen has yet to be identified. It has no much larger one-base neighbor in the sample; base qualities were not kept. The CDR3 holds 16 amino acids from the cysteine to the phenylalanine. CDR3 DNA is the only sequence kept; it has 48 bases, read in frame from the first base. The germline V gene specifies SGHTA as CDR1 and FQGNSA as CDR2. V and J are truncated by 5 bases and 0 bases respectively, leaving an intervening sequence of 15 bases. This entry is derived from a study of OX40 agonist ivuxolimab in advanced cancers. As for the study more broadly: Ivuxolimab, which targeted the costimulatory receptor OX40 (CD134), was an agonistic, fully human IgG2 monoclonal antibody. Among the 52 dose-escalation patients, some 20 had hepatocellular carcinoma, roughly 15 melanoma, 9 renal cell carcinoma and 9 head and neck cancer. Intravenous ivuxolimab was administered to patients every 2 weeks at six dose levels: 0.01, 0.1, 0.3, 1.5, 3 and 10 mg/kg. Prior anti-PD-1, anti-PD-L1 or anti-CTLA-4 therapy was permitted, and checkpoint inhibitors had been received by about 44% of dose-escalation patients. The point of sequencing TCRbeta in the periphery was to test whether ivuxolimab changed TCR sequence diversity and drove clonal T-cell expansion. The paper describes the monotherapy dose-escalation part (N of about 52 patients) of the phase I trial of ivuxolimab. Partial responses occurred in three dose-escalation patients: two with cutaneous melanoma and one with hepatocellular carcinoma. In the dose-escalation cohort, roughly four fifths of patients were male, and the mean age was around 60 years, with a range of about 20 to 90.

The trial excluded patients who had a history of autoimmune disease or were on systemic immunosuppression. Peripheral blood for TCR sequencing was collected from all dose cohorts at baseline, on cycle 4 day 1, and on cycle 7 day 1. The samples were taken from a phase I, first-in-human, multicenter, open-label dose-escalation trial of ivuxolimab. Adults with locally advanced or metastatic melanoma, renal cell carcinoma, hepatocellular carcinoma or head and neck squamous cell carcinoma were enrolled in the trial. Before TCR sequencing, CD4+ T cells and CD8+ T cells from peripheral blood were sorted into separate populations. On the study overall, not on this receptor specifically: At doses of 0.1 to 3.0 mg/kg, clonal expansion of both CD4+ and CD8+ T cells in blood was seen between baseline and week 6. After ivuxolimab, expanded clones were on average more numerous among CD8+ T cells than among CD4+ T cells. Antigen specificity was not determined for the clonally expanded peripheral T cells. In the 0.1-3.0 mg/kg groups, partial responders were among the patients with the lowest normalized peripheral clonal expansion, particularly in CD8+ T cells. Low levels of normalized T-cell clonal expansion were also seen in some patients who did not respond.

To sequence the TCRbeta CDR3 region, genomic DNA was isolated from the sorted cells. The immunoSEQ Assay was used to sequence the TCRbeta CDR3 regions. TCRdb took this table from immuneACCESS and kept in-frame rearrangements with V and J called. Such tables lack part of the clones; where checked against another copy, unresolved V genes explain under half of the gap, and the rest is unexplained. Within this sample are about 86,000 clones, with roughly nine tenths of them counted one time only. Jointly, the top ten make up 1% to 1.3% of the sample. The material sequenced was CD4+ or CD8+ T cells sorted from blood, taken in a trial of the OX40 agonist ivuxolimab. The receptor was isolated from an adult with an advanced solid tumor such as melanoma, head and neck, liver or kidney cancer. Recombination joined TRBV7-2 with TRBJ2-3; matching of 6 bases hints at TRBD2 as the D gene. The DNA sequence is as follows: TGTGCCAGCAGCCGGGACTTCACGCCTAGCACAGATACGCAGTATTTT. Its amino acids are CASSRDFTPSTDTQYF.